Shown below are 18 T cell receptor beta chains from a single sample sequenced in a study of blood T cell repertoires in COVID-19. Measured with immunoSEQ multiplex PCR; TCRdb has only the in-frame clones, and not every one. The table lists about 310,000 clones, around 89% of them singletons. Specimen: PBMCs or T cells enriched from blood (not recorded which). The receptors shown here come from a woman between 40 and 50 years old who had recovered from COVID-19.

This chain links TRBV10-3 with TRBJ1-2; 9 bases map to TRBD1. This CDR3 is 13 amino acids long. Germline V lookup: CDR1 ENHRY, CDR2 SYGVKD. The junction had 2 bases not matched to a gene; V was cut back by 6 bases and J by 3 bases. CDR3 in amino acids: CAIRWDRDYGYTF. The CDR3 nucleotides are TGTGCCATCAGATGGGACAGGGACTATGGCTACACCTTC.

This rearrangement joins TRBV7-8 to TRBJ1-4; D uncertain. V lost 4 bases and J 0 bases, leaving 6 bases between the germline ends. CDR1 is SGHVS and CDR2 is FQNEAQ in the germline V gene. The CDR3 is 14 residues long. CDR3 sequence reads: CASSSQTTNEKLFF. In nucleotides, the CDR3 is TGTGCCAGCAGCTCACAGACAACTAATGAAAAACTGTTTTTT. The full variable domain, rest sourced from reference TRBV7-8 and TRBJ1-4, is GAGVSQSPRYKVAKRGQDVALRCDPISGHVSLFWYQQALGQGPEFLTYFQNEAQLDKSGLPSDRFFAERPEGSVSTLKIQRTQQEDSAVYLCASSSQTTNEKLFFGSGTQLSVL.

CDR3 bases: TGTGCCAGCAGCCAAGTAGCGGGAGGCTACGAGCAGTACTTC. Protein sequence: CASSQVAGGYEQYF. This chain uses TRBV4-2 with TRBJ2-7; TRBD2 aligns across 10 bases. The CDR3 consists of 14 residues. Germline CDR1 is LGHNA and CDR2 is YNFKEQ. The junction had 0 bases not matched to a gene; V was cut back by 1 base and J by 3 bases.

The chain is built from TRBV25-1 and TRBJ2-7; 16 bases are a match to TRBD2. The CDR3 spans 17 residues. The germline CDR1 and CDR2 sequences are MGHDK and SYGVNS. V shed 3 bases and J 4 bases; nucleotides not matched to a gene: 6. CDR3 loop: CASSDSGTSGRAYEQYF. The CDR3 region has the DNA TGTGCCAGCAGTGACTCCGGGACTAGCGGGAGGGCTTACGAGCAGTACTTC.

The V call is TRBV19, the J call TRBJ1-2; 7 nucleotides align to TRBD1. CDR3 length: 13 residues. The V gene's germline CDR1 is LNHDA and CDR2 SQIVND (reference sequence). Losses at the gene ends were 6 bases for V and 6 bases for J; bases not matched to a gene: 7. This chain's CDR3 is CASSTTGRDGYTF. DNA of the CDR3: TGTGCCAGTAGCACGACAGGGAGAGATGGCTACACCTTC.

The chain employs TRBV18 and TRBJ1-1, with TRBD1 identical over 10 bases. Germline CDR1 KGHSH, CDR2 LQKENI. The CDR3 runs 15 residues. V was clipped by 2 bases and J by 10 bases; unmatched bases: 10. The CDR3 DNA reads TGTGCCAGCTCACCATCCGGGACAGGGGATTTGGGAGCTTTCTTT. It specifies CASSPSGTGDLGAFF.

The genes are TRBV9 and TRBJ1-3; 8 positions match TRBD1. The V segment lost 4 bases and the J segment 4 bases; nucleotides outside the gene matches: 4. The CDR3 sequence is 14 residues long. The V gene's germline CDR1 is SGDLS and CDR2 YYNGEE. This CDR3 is CASSTRQGGNTIYF. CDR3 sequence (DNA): TGTGCCAGCAGCACCCGACAGGGGGGAAACACCATATATTTT.

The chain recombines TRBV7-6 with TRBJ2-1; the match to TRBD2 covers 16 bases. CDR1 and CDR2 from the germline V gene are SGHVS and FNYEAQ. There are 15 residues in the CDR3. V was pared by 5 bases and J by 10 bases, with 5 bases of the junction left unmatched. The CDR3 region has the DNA TGTGCCAGCAGCCAGGGACTAGCGGGGGGGCGGGAGCAGTTCTTC. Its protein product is CASSQGLAGGREQFF. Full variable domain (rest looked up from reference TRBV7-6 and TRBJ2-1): GAGVSQSPRYKVTKRGQDVALRCDPISGHVSLYWYRQALGQGPEFLTYFNYEAQQDKSGLPNDRFSAERPEGSISTLTIQRTEQRDSAMYRCASSQGLAGGREQFFGPGTRLTVL.

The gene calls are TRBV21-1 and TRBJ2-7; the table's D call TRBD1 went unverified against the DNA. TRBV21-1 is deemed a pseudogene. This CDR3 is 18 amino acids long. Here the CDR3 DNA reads TGTGCCAGCAGCAAAGCGACAGGGGATCACTCGGGTCGATACGAGCAGTACTTC. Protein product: CASSKATGDHSGRYEQYF.

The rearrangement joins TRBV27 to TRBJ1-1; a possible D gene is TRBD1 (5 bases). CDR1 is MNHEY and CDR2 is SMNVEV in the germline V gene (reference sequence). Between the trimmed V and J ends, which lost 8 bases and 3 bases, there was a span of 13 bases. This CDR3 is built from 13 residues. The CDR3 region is CASRLGEDTEAFF. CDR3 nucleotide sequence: TGTGCCAGCCGATTGGGGGAGGACACTGAAGCTTTCTTT.

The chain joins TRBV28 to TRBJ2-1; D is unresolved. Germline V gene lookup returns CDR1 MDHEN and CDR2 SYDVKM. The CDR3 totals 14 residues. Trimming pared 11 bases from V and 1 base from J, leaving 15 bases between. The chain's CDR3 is CASGLSWSYNEQFF. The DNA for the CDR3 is TGTGCCTCTGGCCTCAGTTGGTCCTACAATGAGCAGTTCTTC.

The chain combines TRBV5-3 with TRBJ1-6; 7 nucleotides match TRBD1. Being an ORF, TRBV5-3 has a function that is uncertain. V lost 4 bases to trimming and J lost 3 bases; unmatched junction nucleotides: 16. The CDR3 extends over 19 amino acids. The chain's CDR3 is CARSPKGAYLRDYNSPLHF. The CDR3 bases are TGTGCCAGAAGCCCGAAGGGGGCCTATCTCCGCGACTATAATTCACCCCTCCACTTT.

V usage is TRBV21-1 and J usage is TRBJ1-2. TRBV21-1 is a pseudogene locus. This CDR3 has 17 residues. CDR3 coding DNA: TGTGCCAGCAGCCCCGCCTTGGGAGGGGAAACCCGCTATGGCTACACCTTC. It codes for CASSPALGGETRYGYTF.

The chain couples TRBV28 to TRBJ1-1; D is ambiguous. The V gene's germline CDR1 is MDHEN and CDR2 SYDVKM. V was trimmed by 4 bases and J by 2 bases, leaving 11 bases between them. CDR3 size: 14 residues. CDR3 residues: CASSSPGYNTEAFF. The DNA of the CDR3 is TGTGCCAGCAGTTCCCCGGGATATAACACTGAAGCTTTCTTT.

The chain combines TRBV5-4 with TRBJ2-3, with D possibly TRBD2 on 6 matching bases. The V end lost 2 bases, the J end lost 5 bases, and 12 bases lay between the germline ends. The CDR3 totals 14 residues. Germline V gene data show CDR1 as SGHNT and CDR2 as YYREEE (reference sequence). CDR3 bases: TGTGCCAGCAGCTTTGGCGGGGCTAGAGATACGCAGTATTTT. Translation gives CASSFGGARDTQYF. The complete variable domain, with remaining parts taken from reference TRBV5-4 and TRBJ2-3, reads ETGVTQSPTHLIKTRGQQVTLRCSSQSGHNTVSWYQQALGQGPQFIFQYYREEENGRGNFPPRFSGLQFPNYSSELNVNALELDDSALYLCASSFGGARDTQYFGPGTRLTVL.

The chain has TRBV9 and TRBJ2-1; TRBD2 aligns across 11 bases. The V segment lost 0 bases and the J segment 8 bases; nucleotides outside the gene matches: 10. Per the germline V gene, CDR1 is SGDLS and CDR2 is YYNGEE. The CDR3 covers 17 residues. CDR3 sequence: CASSVGSGASGGYEQFF. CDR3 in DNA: TGTGCCAGCAGCGTAGGGTCCGGGGCTAGCGGGGGGTATGAGCAGTTCTTC.

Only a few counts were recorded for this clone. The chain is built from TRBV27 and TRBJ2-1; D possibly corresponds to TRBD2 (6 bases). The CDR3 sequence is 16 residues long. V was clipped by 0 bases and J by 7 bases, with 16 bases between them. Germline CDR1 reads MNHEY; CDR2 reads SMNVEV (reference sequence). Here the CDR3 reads CASSLSGLALANEQFF. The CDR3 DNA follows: TGTGCCAGCAGTTTATCGGGTCTAGCGCTGGCAAATGAGCAGTTCTTC.

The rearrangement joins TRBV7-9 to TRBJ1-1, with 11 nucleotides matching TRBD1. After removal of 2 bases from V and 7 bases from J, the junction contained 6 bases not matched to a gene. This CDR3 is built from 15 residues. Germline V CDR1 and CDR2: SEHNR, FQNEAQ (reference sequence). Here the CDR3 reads CASSLSGQGVGEAFF. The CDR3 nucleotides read TGTGCCAGCAGCTTATCGGGACAGGGGGTCGGTGAAGCTTTCTTT. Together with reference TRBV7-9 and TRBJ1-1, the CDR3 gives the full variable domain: DTGVSQNPRHKITKRGQNVTFRCDPISEHNRLYWYRQTLGQGPEFLTYFQNEAQLEKSRLLSDRFSAERPKGSFSTLEIQRTEQGDSAMYLCASSLSGQGVGEAFFGQGTRLTVV.